The 5 T cell receptor beta chains in this list originate from one sample, sequenced in a study of spatial heterogeneity in lung cancer. From the 5' RACE reads, TCRdb called clonotypes with MiXCR, one entry per CDR3 protein. The top ten clones hold around 10% of a sample with tens of thousands of distinct CDR3 sequences, roughly 6% of them seen once. Time point denoted: sample taken at primary tumor resection. Sequencing of whole RNA from tumor, nontumor lung or frozen PBMC involved no sorting. This specimen consisted of PBMCs, obtained at surgery. The source is a male donor with early-stage non-small cell lung cancer.

This clonotype was detected ten times or more. This chain joins TRBV10-1 and TRBJ2-4, with 7 bases matching TRBD1. The CDR3 has 15 residues. Germline lookup yields CDR1 WNHNN and CDR2 SYGVQD (reference sequence). V was pared by 0 bases and J by 4 bases, with 3 bases of the junction left unmatched. CDR3 DNA: TGCGCCAGCAGTGAGTCGGCAGGGGGTAAAAACATTCAGTACTTC. It yields the protein CASSESAGGKNIQYF.

The chain uses TRBV7-8 and TRBJ1-1; D is perhaps TRBD1 (5 bases). V lost 1 base to trimming and J lost 1 base, with 10 bases between them. Germline V gives CDR1 SGHVS, CDR2 FQNEAQ. The CDR3 spans 15 residues. The DNA for the CDR3 is TGTGCCAGCAGCTTAGTGGGCGGGGGGAACACTGAAGCTTTCTTT. The encoded protein is CASSLVGGGNTEAFF.

V usage is TRBV6-1 and J usage is TRBJ1-2, with 7 positions matching TRBD1. The CDR3 has 14 residues. J was trimmed by 2 bases and V by 4 bases; bases with no gene match: 4. Germline V gene data show CDR1 as MNHNS and CDR2 as SASEGT. CDR3 residues: CASSAGQANYGYTF. DNA for the CDR3: TGTGCCAGCAGTGCAGGACAGGCGAACTATGGCTACACCTTC.

This clonotype was detected many times. The chain employs TRBV5-8 and TRBJ2-5, with TRBD1 matching 9 bases. The CDR3 runs 15 residues. Germline CDR1 reads SGHTS; CDR2 reads YDEGEE. The V gene end was trimmed by 4 bases and the J gene end by 4 bases; junction bases not matched to a gene: 8. This CDR3 is CASSQSGTGLETQYF. The CDR3 DNA reads TGTGCCAGCAGCCAAAGCGGGACAGGGTTAGAGACCCAGTACTTC.

This clonotype was seen at least ten times. The chain combines TRBV2 with TRBJ1-1; tentative D call: TRBD1 (5 bases). This CDR3 is built from 15 residues. V lost 2 bases to trimming and J lost 0 bases, with 10 bases between them. CDR1 SNHLY and CDR2 FYNNEI come from the germline V gene. CDR3 protein: CASSERQLMNTEAFF. CDR3 nucleotides: TGTGCCAGCAGTGAACGACAGCTCATGAACACTGAAGCTTTCTTT.